This T cell receptor beta chain was found in a study of blood T cell repertoires in COVID-19 (dated by TCRdb to the early 2020s). Broadly, across the study: Samples covering the acute and convalescent phases of COVID-19 were provided by collaborators in the United States, Italy and Spain. The material from the prospective study consisted of cDNA or gDNA derived from T cells, B-cell-depleted T cells, or PBMCs. Deeply sampled blood TCRbeta repertoires from subjects exposed to, actively infected with, or recovered from COVID-19 were included in the dataset. A freely available public database, intended as a resource for researchers studying the immune response to SARS-CoV-2, is where the repertoires were released. The samples were drawn from the first 160 participants of the ongoing ImmuneRACE study and from 1,254 subjects provided by 6 global collaborators. Sample metadata almost always included a de-identified subject ID, COVID-19 status, age in years and sex. HLA class I and class II types, where available, came from metadata supplied by the sample provider rather than from assay-based typing.

The paper as a whole reports these results and caveats: The quantity of clinical and demographic metadata differed by source and by participant and was supplied without curation.

The CDR3, cysteine through phenylalanine, is 14 amino acids long. Kept here is only the CDR3 DNA, which spans 42 bases and is read in frame from base 1. The germline V gene sets CDR1 to MRHNA and CDR2 to SNTAGT. Trimming takes 3 bases off V and 1 base off J; junction bases not matched to a gene: 1. The collaborating institutions used their own protocols to collect whole blood in K2EDTA tubes. Collaborator samples were shipped for TCRbeta analysis as frozen whole blood, isolated PBMCs, or DNA extracted from either sample type. The immunoSEQ Assay, a bias-controlled multiplex PCR, was used to amplify TCRbeta CDR3 regions from genomic DNA. The authors' analysis ran thus. The number of nucleated cells in each sample was estimated by amplification of reference gene primers within the assay. To quantify the absolute abundance of each unique TCRbeta CDR3 rearrangement, sequence reads were collapsed and filtered. For each sample, productive Simpson clonality was calculated by taking the square root of Simpson's diversity index across productive rearrangements. In its TCRdb copy, this immuneACCESS table keeps in-frame sequences only and misses some clones. Where compared with another copy, unresolved V genes explain less than half of these, and the others have no known cause. D and trimming come from the DNA, and the V and J calls and clone size come from that table. This sample is represented by some 150,000 clones; about 82% of them were singletons. Of the sample, 3.5% to 5% is held by the ten largest clones.

A note on this clone: The target of this receptor is not known. Nothing much larger sits one base from this clone, and base qualities are not available.

The sample was peripheral blood. The rearrangement joined TRBV6-4 to TRBJ2-3, and TRBD2 aligns with 7 junction nucleotides. This receptor was taken from a woman aged 80 or older with active or convalescent COVID-19. Here the CDR3 is given as CASSEAGGTDTQYF. The bases are TGTGCCAGCAGTGAGGCGGGGGGCACAGATACGCAGTATTTT.